This T cell receptor beta chain was obtained from a study of persistence of HIV-infected CD4 T cells. Study-wide context: Donors were ART-treated; their CMV- and Gag-responding CD4+ T cells were isolated. Findings of the study overall: Antigen-responding cells were enriched for degenerate expanded CDR3beta sequences. Proviral oligoclonality tracked with TCR oligoclonality within the same sorted cells. TCRbeta richness was lower in CMV- and Gag-responding cells than in anti-CD3/anti-CD28-responding cells.

The stimulus was lysate of CMV-infected fibroblasts, around 10 ug/mL. Sorted nonresponding memory CD4+ T cells were CD40L-negative, CD69-negative, CD45RO-high. The libraries were made with immunoSEQ version 4 in survey mode. Assay used: immunoSEQ multiplex PCR; TCRdb lists only in-frame clones, some missing. The table records 50,000 or so clones, over 70% of them present only once. Regarding this clone: Its antigen is unidentified.

The CDR3 spans 18 residues. V trimming: 5 bases; J trimming: 0 bases; junction bases outside the gene matches: 7. Germline V gene lookup returns CDR1 LNHDA and CDR2 SQIVND (reference sequence). The V gene is TRBV19, the J gene TRBJ2-6, with 10 bases that match TRBD1. This material consisted of CD4+ T cells sorted from PBMCs after 18-hour stimulation, taken from a patient who received antiretroviral therapy. This sequence originates from an adult man with HIV who was CMV-seropositive. CDR3 loop: CASSLRQGALSGANVLTF. In nucleotides, the CDR3 is TGTGCCAGTAGTCTAAGACAGGGGGCTCTCTCTGGGGCCAACGTCCTGACTTTC. Combining the CDR3 with reference TRBV19 and TRBJ2-6 gives the whole variable domain DGGITQSPKYLFRKEGQNVTLSCEQNLNHDAMYWYRQDPGQGLRLIYYSQIVNDFQKGDIAEGYSVSREKKESFPLTVTSAQKNPTAFYLCASSLRQGALSGANVLTFGAGSRLTVL.